This paragraph covers one T cell receptor (beta chain) sequence. Data came from immunoSEQ multiplex PCR; TCRdb stores just in-frame clones and leaves some out. The data contain approximately 270,000 clones, around nine tenths of them singletons. Germline V lookup: CDR1 SGHRS, CDR2 YFSETQ. This CDR3 contains 15 residues. The V segment lost 4 bases and the J segment 3 bases; nucleotides outside the gene matches: 6. These data belong to a study of blood T cell repertoires in COVID-19. Study overall: Nucleic acid was either cDNA or gDNA, and it came from T cells, B-cell-depleted T cells, or PBMCs.

The sample consisted of peripheral blood. This chain links TRBV5-1 with TRBJ2-2, with 7 bases fitting TRBD1. This clonotype was sampled from a man in his forties or fifties with active or convalescent COVID-19. CDR3 bases: TGCGCCAGCAGCAATGGACAGGAAGACACCGGGGAGCTGTTTTTT. It translates to CASSNGQEDTGELFF. The full variable domain, its missing parts supplied by reference TRBV5-1 and TRBJ2-2, is KAGVTQTPRYLIKTRGQQVTLSCSPISGHRSVSWYQQTPGQGLQFLFEYFSETQRNKGNFPGRFSGRQFSNSRSEMNVSTLELGDSALYLCASSNGQEDTGELFFGEGSRLTVL.